The rows below give T cell receptor beta chains drawn from one sample of a study of cytomegalovirus exposure and HLA in healthy donors. The table came from immunoSEQ multiplex PCR; TCRdb's copy has only in-frame clones and leaves some out. There are approximately 150,000 clones in the sample; roughly three quarters occur only once, and almost 4.5% lies in the top ten. Sequencing used PBMCs. The receptors here all came from a man aged 55 to 70 in good health and CMV-seronegative. Both conserved end residues are part of each CDR3. D genes are given only for firm matches. Clone size appears in some rows only: once, few, many, or a class for an expanded clone.

j_gene,d_gene,v_gene,abundance,CDR3aa,CDR3nt
TRBJ2-1,TRBD2,TRBV29-1,NA,CSVGSAGGSYNEQFF,TGCAGCGTTGGATCTGCGGGAGGTTCCTACAATGAGCAGTTCTTC
TRBJ1-6,TRBD1,TRBV19,NA,CASSITGAPGSPLHF,TGTGCCAGTAGTATAACAGGGGCCCCGGGTTCACCCCTCCACTTT
TRBJ1-2,NA,TRBV30,NA,CAWSVLGRKLYGYTF,TGTGCCTGGAGTGTACTAGGCAGGAAACTCTATGGCTACACCTTC
TRBJ2-7,TRBD2,TRBV15,NA,CATSKGREGHEQYF,TGTGCCACCAGCAAGGGGCGGGAGGGCCACGAGCAGTACTTC
TRBJ2-7,TRBD2,TRBV6-1,once,CASSELAGGAYEQYF,TGTGCCAGCAGTGAGTTAGCGGGAGGAGCATACGAGCAGTACTTC
TRBJ2-7,TRBD1,TRBV5-1,NA,CASSLDTGDSYEQYF,TGCGCCAGCAGCTTGGACACAGGGGACTCCTACGAGCAGTACTTC
TRBJ1-2,TRBD1,TRBV6-5,NA,CASSGGGGYTF,TGTGCCAGCTCAGGGGGAGGCGGCTACACCTTC
TRBJ2-7,TRBD2,TRBV7-2,once,CASSIGPSGTYEQYF,TGTGCCAGCAGCATCGGCCCTAGCGGTACCTACGAGCAGTACTTC
TRBJ2-2,TRBD2,TRBV4-2,NA,CASSQDRAGRGDTGELFF,TGTGCCAGCAGCCAAGATCGGGCCGGGAGGGGGGACACCGGGGAGCTGTTTTTT
TRBJ1-1,TRBD1,TRBV11-1,once,CASSLRGLRTEAFF,TGTGCCAGCAGCTTAAGGGGGCTGAGGACTGAAGCTTTCTTT
TRBJ2-5,NA,TRBV5-4,NA,CASSPDGGEGETQYF,TGTGCCAGCAGCCCTGATGGGGGCGAGGGAGAGACCCAGTACTTC
TRBJ2-7,NA,TRBV9,NA,CASSVVGGASYEQYF,TGTGCCAGCAGCGTAGTTGGTGGGGCTTCCTACGAGCAGTACTTC
TRBJ1-5,TRBD1,TRBV2,NA,CASIRDRARQPQHF,TGTGCCAGCATCCGGGACAGGGCACGTCAGCCCCAGCATTTT
TRBJ2-5,TRBD2,TRBV7-8,NA,CASSHGTSGETQYF,TGTGCCAGCAGCCATGGGACTAGCGGAGAGACCCAGTACTTC
TRBJ1-5,NA,TRBV2,NA,CASRDSFSNQPQHF,TGTGCCAGCAGGGACAGTTTTAGCAATCAGCCCCAGCATTTT
TRBJ2-3,TRBD2,TRBV13,NA,CASSFRLAGKTTDTQYF,TGTGCCAGCAGCTTCCGACTAGCGGGGAAAACTACAGATACGCAGTATTTT
TRBJ2-5,TRBD2,TRBV29-1,once,CSVETGGGLETQYF,TGCAGCGTTGAAACGGGCGGGGGGTTAGAGACCCAGTACTTC
TRBJ1-1,NA,TRBV6-5,NA,CASSYVGAAYEAFF,TGTGCCAGCAGTTACGTAGGGGCCGCCTATGAAGCTTTCTTT
TRBJ1-2,TRBD1,TRBV9,NA,CASSPRTGDPGGYTF,TGTGCCAGCAGCCCCCGGACAGGGGACCCCGGCGGCTACACCTTC
TRBJ2-1,TRBD1,TRBV11-3,NA,CASSLGVGDRNNEQFF,TGTGCCAGCAGCTTAGGCGTCGGGGACAGGAACAATGAGCAGTTCTTC
TRBJ2-7,TRBD2,TRBV11-2,NA,CASSKYGGGLAYEQYF,TGTGCCAGCAGCAAGTACGGAGGGGGACTAGCTTACGAGCAGTACTTC
TRBJ2-7,NA,TRBV28,NA,CASSKLSSRRTSYEQYF,TGTGCCAGCAGCAAACTCAGCTCTAGGCGCACCTCCTACGAGCAGTACTTC
TRBJ1-5,TRBD1,TRBV6-4,NA,CAQVWRGQPSNQPQHF,TGTGCCCAAGTTTGGCGGGGACAGCCTTCCAATCAGCCCCAGCATTTT
TRBJ2-7,TRBD2,TRBV6-5,NA,CASKGLAGPYEQYF,TGTGCCAGCAAAGGACTAGCGGGGCCCTACGAGCAGTACTTC
TRBJ2-2,TRBD1,TRBV9,NA,CASSPRVGTGVHTGELFF,TGTGCCAGCAGCCCGCGAGTCGGGACAGGGGTTCACACCGGGGAGCTGTTTTTT
TRBJ1-2,NA,TRBV9,NA,CASSVAQNYGYTF,TGTGCCAGCAGCGTAGCCCAGAACTATGGCTACACCTTC
TRBJ1-1,TRBD1,TRBV28,NA,CASTPAGQAGGTEAFF,TGTGCCAGCACTCCGGCAGGACAGGCTGGGGGGACTGAAGCTTTCTTT
TRBJ1-4,NA,TRBV5-6,few,CASSLAGINEKLFF,TGTGCCAGCAGCTTGGCAGGGATCAATGAAAAACTGTTTTTT
TRBJ1-6,TRBD1,TRBV18,NA,CASSLGQGVNSPLHF,TGTGCCAGCTCATTAGGACAGGGGGTTAATTCACCCCTCCACTTT
TRBJ2-1,TRBD2,TRBV6-5,NA,CASSYGTSGSFWEQFF,TGTGCCAGCAGTTACGGGACTAGCGGGAGTTTCTGGGAGCAGTTCTTC
TRBJ2-5,TRBD1,TRBV13,NA,CASSLGAGGGETQYF,TGTGCCAGCAGCTTAGGTGCAGGGGGCGGAGAGACCCAGTACTTC
TRBJ2-1,NA,TRBV7-9,NA,CASSFWVGVDYNEQFF,TGTGCCAGCAGCTTTTGGGTGGGAGTAGATTACAATGAGCAGTTCTTC
TRBJ2-7,TRBD2,TRBV28,few,CASSFGLAQREQYF,TGTGCCAGCAGTTTCGGACTAGCCCAACGCGAGCAGTACTTC
TRBJ2-3,NA,TRBV19,NA,CASRPQSTDTQYF,TGTGCCAGTAGACCACAAAGCACAGATACGCAGTATTTT